Below are 7 T cell receptor beta chains sequenced from a single sample in a study of T cells in Graves' hyperthyroidism and ophthalmopathy. RNA transcripts served as the template for amplifying TCR beta CDR3 regions. A set of HTBI primers served as the primers for a first-round RT-PCR of the TCR CDR3. TCRdb independently ran MiXCR on the multiplex PCR reads; one entry per CDR3 protein. The repertoire holds a few hundred thousand distinct CDR3 sequences, with over 12% as singletons. The sequencing sample was made of blood. All receptors come from a woman aged 55-70 years with Graves' ophthalmopathy.

The chain is built from TRBV5-5 and TRBJ1-6, with D tentatively TRBD1 (5 bases). Germline CDR1 SGHKS, CDR2 YYEKEE (reference sequence). The CDR3 runs 14 residues. V was pared by 1 base and J by 7 bases, with 9 bases between. The CDR3 loop reads CASSLSTENSPLHF. Written as DNA, the CDR3 is TGTGCCAGCAGCTTGTCGACAGAGAATTCACCCCTCCACTTT.

The chain joins TRBV20-1 to TRBJ2-7; the match to TRBD2 covers 9 bases. From germline, CDR1 is DFQATT and CDR2 SNEGSKA (reference sequence). V gave up 5 bases and J gave up 4 bases; unmatched junction bases: 9. The CDR3 totals 14 residues. The CDR3 coding sequence is TGCAGTGCTCCCGTTCTAGCGGGACGGTACGAGCAGTACTTC. Translation gives CSAPVLAGRYEQYF.

This clonotype was counted many times. The V and J genes are TRBV3-1 and TRBJ2-7; 11 bases are shared with TRBD2. V lost 3 bases to trimming and J lost 2 bases; unmatched junction nucleotides: 3. Germline V CDR1 and CDR2: LGHDT, YNNKEL (reference sequence). This CDR3 spans 15 amino acids. CDR3 sequence (DNA): TGTGCCAGCAGCCAGGGGACTAGCGGACCCTACGAGCAGTACTTC. Translation gives CASSQGTSGPYEQYF.

This chain joins TRBV27 and TRBJ1-4; the D gene is possibly TRBD1 (5 bases). Between the trimmed V and J ends, which lost 6 bases and 1 base, there was a span of 12 bases. The CDR3 length is 15 residues. Germline CDR1 MNHEY, CDR2 SMNVEV (reference sequence). This CDR3 reads CASRRQLGTNEKLFF. The CDR3 nucleotides are TGTGCCAGCAGGCGACAGCTGGGAACTAATGAAAAACTGTTTTTT.

This sequence joins TRBV3-1 and TRBJ2-7; D call uncertain. CDR3 length: 13 residues. V gave up 2 bases and J gave up 6 bases, with 11 bases separating them. Germline V gene data show CDR1 as LGHDT and CDR2 as YNNKEL (reference sequence). The CDR3 DNA sequence: TGTGCCAGCAGCCAAAGTCTGACCACCGAGCAGTACTTC. Encoded protein: CASSQSLTTEQYF.

This clonotype showed up many times. The rearrangement joins TRBV30 to TRBJ1-2; D remains unclear. With 4 bases removed from V and 6 bases from J, the gap between germline ends came to 15 bases. The CDR3 extends over 13 amino acids. Looked up from germline, CDR1 is GTSNPN and CDR2 is SVGIG (reference sequence). The CDR3 loop is CAWKNSPWDGYTF. The CDR3 DNA follows: TGTGCCTGGAAAAACAGCCCTTGGGATGGCTACACCTTC.

The rearrangement links TRBV20-1 to TRBJ1-6; D is ambiguous. Trimming took off 5 bases at V and 9 bases at J, with 20 bases between the two ends. The length of the CDR3 is 15 residues. Per germline, CDR1 DFQATT and CDR2 SNEGSKA (reference sequence). The CDR3 bases are TGCAGTGCTGGACCCGCGACGGCTCCCAGTTCACCCCTCCACTTT. Translating it yields CSAGPATAPSSPLHF.